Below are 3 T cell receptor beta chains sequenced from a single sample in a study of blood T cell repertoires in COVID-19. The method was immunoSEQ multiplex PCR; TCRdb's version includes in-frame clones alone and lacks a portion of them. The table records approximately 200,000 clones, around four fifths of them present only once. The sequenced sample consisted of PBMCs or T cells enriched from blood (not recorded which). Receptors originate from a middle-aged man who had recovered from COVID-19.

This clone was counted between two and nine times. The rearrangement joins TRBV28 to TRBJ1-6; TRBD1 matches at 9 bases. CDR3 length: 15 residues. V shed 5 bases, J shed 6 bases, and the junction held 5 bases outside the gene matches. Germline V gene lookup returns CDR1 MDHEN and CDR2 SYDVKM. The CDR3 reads CASSRGTGFNSPLHF. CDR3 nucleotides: TGTGCCAGCAGTCGCGGGACAGGGTTTAATTCACCCCTCCACTTT.

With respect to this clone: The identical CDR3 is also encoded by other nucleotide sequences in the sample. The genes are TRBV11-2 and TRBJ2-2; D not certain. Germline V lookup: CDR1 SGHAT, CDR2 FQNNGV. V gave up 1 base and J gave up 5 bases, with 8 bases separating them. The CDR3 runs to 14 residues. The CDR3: CASSLGVNTGELFF. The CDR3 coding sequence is TGTGCCAGCAGCTTAGGAGTGAATACCGGGGAGCTGTTTTTT.

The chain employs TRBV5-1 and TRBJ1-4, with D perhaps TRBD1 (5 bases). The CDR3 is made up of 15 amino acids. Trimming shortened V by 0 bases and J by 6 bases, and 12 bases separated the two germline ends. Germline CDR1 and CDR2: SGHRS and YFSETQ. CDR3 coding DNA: TGCGCCAGCAGCTTGGAAGCAGGGATCTATGAAAAACTGTTTTTT. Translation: CASSLEAGIYEKLFF.